This T cell receptor beta chain was recorded in a study of identical twins. General study points: There was an excess of low generation probability in the out-of-frame alpha sequences that twins shared. Reduced insertions were recorded for abundant cord blood beta clonotypes, with no such pattern in memory repertoires.

A universal primer site was created by template switching, with the cDNA bearing unique molecular identifiers. TCRdb recomputed calls from the 5' RACE reads with MiXCR, one row per CDR3 protein. The sample consists of over 200,000 distinct CDR3 sequences, 8% to 11% of them appearing once. The CDR3 contains 16 residues. V lost 0 bases, J lost 0 bases, and 13 bases lay in between. Germline V lookup: CDR1 SGHTS, CDR2 YDEGEE. There were only healthy Caucasians among the donors. This clonotype was seen ten or more times. Its specificity is unknown. The chain links TRBV5-8 to TRBJ2-7; TRBD2 is a possible D gene (5 bases). The clonotype comes from a man aged 45-65 years in good health. The material sequenced was memory T cells sorted from blood. Written as DNA, the CDR3 is TGTGCCAGCAGCTTGGAAGAGGGTAAGAGCTCCTACGAGCAGTACTTC. It yields the protein CASSLEEGKSSYEQYF.